This T cell receptor beta chain was sequenced during a study of cytomegalovirus exposure and HLA in healthy donors listed by TCRdb under 2017. Regarding the research as a whole: In an earlier analysis of roughly 590 of the donors, roughly 300 Gb of sequence data and 120 million or so unique TCR beta sequences from roughly 180 million T cells were reported. Approximately 310 gigabases of sequencing data and approximately 80 million unique TCR sequences were included in an early release covering 550 to 650 HLA-typed donors. The genetic ancestry cluster associated with self-reported Caucasian donors included 80% to 90% of the approximately 400 genotyped donors. The aim of the study was to test whether cataloging public T cell receptors could identify signatures of past pathogen exposure. The T cell repertoires of 666 subjects were profiled by immunosequencing and related to cytomegalovirus serostatus. Along with the roughly 670-subject first cohort, a separate validation cohort of over a hundred different subjects was used. The study combined high-throughput TCR immunosequencing, statistical association of individual TCRs with disease status, and machine learning to predict cytomegalovirus infection status. To study patterns of TCR occurrence, a later analysis re-analyzed previously published TCR beta repertoires from 666 donors and added high-resolution HLA genotyping. The later analysis used no new phenotypic data to find candidate immune exposures, relying instead on TCR beta sequences and their occurrence across donors. To decide whether each TCR beta V gene segment behaved as functional or pseudogenic, an earlier analysis of approximately 600 of the donors relied on high-throughput TCR beta sequencing. Donor age, sex, ethnicity and CMV serostatus were compiled together with the repertoire data. A later genetic analysis took genome-wide SNP genotypes for about 55% of the 666 donors and used that subset as a discovery cohort. All discovery cohort repertoires had been generated on a single sequencing platform. HLA typing included class I and class II loci at four-digit resolution. Typing coverage differed by locus: A, B, C, DRB1 and DQB1 were typed in about 629-630 donors, DQA1 in 500 to 550, DPA1 in 600 to 610, and DPB1 in 450 to 480. Roughly 5 DR-DQ haplotypes were handled as single units for association and clustering because linkage in the cohort was strong. Across 398 genotyped donors of the cohort, an average of about 240,000 unique TCR beta nucleotide sequences per donor were sequenced, and roughly a sixth of those sequences were non-productive. Results and caveats for the whole study, not just this receptor: It was suggested by the authors that the approach could potentially be generalized to other disease states and immunological phenotypes. Strong co-occurrence of HLA alleles, especially DR and DQ, made assigning TCR associations to individual alleles difficult. The cohort was sequenced for TCR beta chains only, and without alpha or paired-chain data the features that could be detected were limited. Presence/absence analyses assumed roughly uniform sequencing depth across donors, an assumption that may not hold. The study gave a list of more than 150 TCR beta chains associated with cytomegalovirus. The sequencing pipeline was judged likely to have produced a cluster of highly shared sequence variants as a technical artifact. According to a later analysis, most CMV-associated TCR beta chains appeared to be HLA-restricted, and the HLA associations seemed to be driven largely by CMV exposure. A later analysis found that TCR association rates varied across HLA loci, with DRB1 alleles showing the most associated TCRs and HLA-C alleles the fewest. In an earlier analysis of 587 of the donors, most TCR beta V segments were observed in productive rearrangements about 87% or about 30% of the time, broadly matching IMGT annotations. Compared with equally common non-associated chains, HLA-associated TCR beta chains in a later analysis were more clonally expanded and had lower generation probabilities. Because HLA typing was unavailable for some donors at each locus, only the typed subset was used in association tests. According to a later genetic analysis, donors in an Asian-associated ancestry cluster had fewer N-insertions in productive TCRs than the approximately 700-donor mean. Immune exposure information for the cohort was limited to CMV serostatus. Correlated functional status among segregating V segments might reflect linkage disequilibrium, but an unknown experimental factor could not be ruled out. V-gene and J-gene trimming of TCR beta chains was associated with a missense DCLRE1C variant in a later genetic analysis, and the association was replicated in an independent cohort. At a false discovery rate of 0.05, a later analysis linked under 20,000 TCR beta sequences to specific HLA alleles. Some IMGT-functional V segments, including TRBV6-2 and TRBV6-3, could not be distinguished by the 87-base-pair reads and were therefore excluded. A later analysis reported that several top co-occurrence clusters appeared linked to parvovirus B19, influenza, CMV and Epstein-Barr virus. In vitro tests confirmed that a few of the cytomegalovirus-associated TCR beta chains recognize cytomegalovirus antigens. A further reported finding was that TCR beta sequences accurately predicted the HLA-A and HLA-B alleles for most subjects in the first cohort. The classifier was reported to diagnose cytomegalovirus status with high specificity and sensitivity in both the original cohort and the validation cohort. The earlier analysis of approximately 590 of the donors excluded around 17 rarely observed V segments, including chromosome 9 orphons, because counts were too low. Most TCR sequences were seen in very few donors, while some public TCRs were found in many individuals.

Concerning this clone itself: No cognate antigen has been identified for it. No base quality information exists; no much larger clone differs at one position.

The cohort was made up of approximately 700 healthy bone marrow donors. At the time of sampling, every cohort member was nominally healthy, though immune exposures that went unrecorded were likely present. The donor tested CMV seronegative and was one of the 352 seronegative cohort members. Every donor gave a peripheral blood sample, and the peripheral blood mononuclear cells from that sample were used for TCR beta sequencing. Genomic DNA extraction from the blood cell samples was performed with the Qiagen DNeasy Blood Extraction Kit. The trim is 6 bases for V and 0 bases for J, with a gap of 12 bases between the germline ends. The CDR3, from cysteine to phenylalanine, totals 15 residues. Here the CDR3 DNA is all that survives: 45 bases in frame from base 1. The germline V gene encodes CDR1 LNHDA and CDR2 SQIVND (reference sequence). The method behind the library was the immunoSEQ multiplex PCR assay. For the multiplex PCR, a mixture combining 60 forward primers for TCR Vbeta segments and 13 reverse primers for TCR Jbeta segments was used. The CDR3 region of rearranged TCR beta genes was amplified from genomic DNA by a multiplex PCR assay. The Illumina HiSeq System was used to sequence the amplified TCR beta libraries as 87-base-pair reads. In the authors' own workflow: Across the 500 to 750 repertoires, a later analysis counted roughly 77 million unique TCR beta chains, approximately 10 million of which were shared by at least two donors. To remove PCR and sequencing errors, raw reads were error-corrected and collapsed into unique sequences using a nearest-neighbor algorithm that merged closely related sequences. To assign V, D and J gene segments, CDR3 sequences were aligned to IMGT reference sequences. For a sequence to be retained, a match of at least six nucleotides to both a V gene segment and a J gene segment was required. Rearrangements were called productive when the CDR3 lacked stop codons and stayed in frame with V and J; all others were non-productive. CDR3 was defined by IMGT convention, running from the second conserved V-encoded cysteine to the conserved J-encoded phenylalanine. In an earlier analysis of around 640 of the donors, sequences lacking an unambiguous match to a single V gene segment were excluded. In an earlier analysis of approximately 560 of the donors, a V segment was called functional when productive rearrangements were above 56.7%, and segregating when the standard deviation between donors exceeded 5%. To diagnose cytomegalovirus status from the catalog of TCR beta chain sequences, a statistical classification framework was built. In a later analysis, TCR nucleotide sequences were compared against IMGT/GENE-DB human TR gene sequences so that V and J genes could be assigned. A later analysis assigned CDR3 sequences and most-parsimonious VDJ recombination scenarios with the TCRdist pipeline. A later analysis defined each TCR beta chain by its CDR3 amino acid sequence plus V-gene family, and excluded reads lacking a unique V-gene family. A later analysis removed 592 highly shared, low-generation-probability nucleotide sequences to deal with suspected cross-contamination and a sequencing artifact. In a later analysis, a clonal expansion index for each public chain was calculated from normalized within-repertoire ranks of inferred template counts. In a later analysis, generation probabilities were computed with a VDJ recombination model fitted to out-of-frame rearrangements, and the resulting probabilities were checked against IGoR. In a later analysis, TCR-TCR, TCR-HLA and TCR-CMV co-occurrence was scored with hypergeometric tests, and a repertoire-size bias correction was applied to TCR pairs. In a later analysis, false discovery rates were estimated by permuting HLA or CMV assignments 20 times. A later analysis grouped co-occurring TCRs with DBSCAN, adding TCRdist sequence similarity when clustering within HLA-allele-positive subsets. Repertoires with fewer than 30,000 or more than 120,000 public chains were left out of co-occurrence clustering, as were several repertoires with anomalous nucleotide sharing. This immuneACCESS table, as held by TCRdb, lists in-frame sequences with V and J called but not all clones. Of the missing ones, under half trace to an unresolved V gene in checked studies; the others have no known cause. That table gives V, J and clone size, and the DNA gave D and trimming. The table for this sample lists a few hundred thousand clones; roughly 89% of them were counted only once. The leading ten clones occupy about 2% of the sample.

Sequenced input: PBMCs. The TCR was taken from a woman aged 18-35 years in good health and CMV-seronegative. The sequence joins TRBV19 to TRBJ1-3; the D gene is perhaps TRBD1, from 6 matching bases. The CDR3 sequence is CASSGTGLSGNTIYF. The bases are TGTGCCAGTAGCGGAACAGGGCTCTCTGGAAACACCATATATTTT.